This T cell receptor (beta chain) was recorded in a study of T cell repertoires in cytomegalovirus infection (dated by TCRdb to about 2019). A note on the overall study: Peptide stimulations targeted recently identified HLA-C-restricted CMV epitopes, whose presentation resists viral immunomodulation, together with well-studied HLA-B-restricted epitopes. Donor HLA type was relevant to the analysis, as public TCR beta signatures indicated carriage of CMV infection together with the matching HLA type.

What the treatment or condition label conveys for this sample: in vitro stimulation with specific CMV peptide epitopes to enrich CMV-specific T cells. Via the germline V gene, CDR1 is SGHTA and CDR2 FQGTGA. A distance of 16 bases separates the germline ends of V and J, which lose 6 bases and 10 bases respectively. Taken from cysteine to phenylalanine, the CDR3 has 13 residues. Just CDR3 DNA is preserved here, 39 bases in frame from base 1. Beyond this particular receptor, the publication reports: In both this cohort and an independent cohort of 350 or so donors, the cumulative frequency of public TCR beta family members distinguished carriers of CMV infection plus the relevant HLA type. The ex vivo response was dominated by HLA-C-restricted CMV-specific TCR beta clonotypes, which also provided the single most frequent clonotype in two of eight donors.

The reads were generated on an Illumina HiSeq 1500. TCRdb trimmed the raw reads at Q25, called clones with MiXCR and kept productive beta chains. Merged by CDR3 protein, the rows form single entries marked with the most common genes and DNA. The table for this sample lists about a million distinct CDR3 sequences; roughly a third of them were counted only once. The top ten clonotypes cover around an eighth of the sample. In this sample, this clonotype turned up many times. No cognate antigen has been identified for it. No much larger clonotype is one base removed from it; base qualities were not supplied.

The sequenced sample was cultured CD8+ T cells from PBMCs, obtained from culture after CMV antigen stimulation. The receptor was isolated from a human donor in good health (CMV status not recorded). Some clones in this sample may be carry-over from other donors' samples. Recombination joined TRBV7-3 with TRBJ2-1, with an unclear D gene assignment. In nucleotides, the sequence is TGTGCCAGCAGTCCCCCCATGGCGAGGGAGCAGTTCTTC. This yields the protein CASSPPMAREQFF.